These T cell receptor beta chains were read from a single sample in a study of cytomegalovirus exposure and HLA in healthy donors. Using immunoSEQ multiplex PCR, the repertoire was profiled, and TCRdb retains in-frame clones only, with some absent. This sample has about 210,000 clones, with roughly 80% found just once. The source material was PBMCs. The receptors derive from a man between 40 and 49 years old in good health and CMV-seropositive. The conserved cysteine and the conserved F or W are not part of the CDR3 here.

j_gene	len	v_gene	CDR3aa
TRBJ2-1	12	TRBV15	ATSRGELSNEQF
TRBJ1-2	10	TRBV19	ASSITRMGYT
TRBJ2-5	13	TRBV19	ASSMPFSGYETQY
TRBJ2-3	14	TRBV4-1	ASSKGLASGEDTQY
TRBJ1-2	12	TRBV27	ASSLRQGVYGYT
TRBJ2-7	14	TRBV7-9	ASSLSTGGLYYEQY
TRBJ2-7	13	TRBV25-1	ASSELSGPSYEQY
TRBJ2-7	12	TRBV5-6	ASSLGAGGDEQY
TRBJ1-1	12	TRBV2	ASILGQGNTEAF
TRBJ1-1	10	TRBV6-5	ASSYRTGEAF
TRBJ1-5	15	TRBV9	ASSDKAPTGEIQPQH
TRBJ2-3	13	TRBV6-5	ASSYSLAGGLTQY
TRBJ1-2	10	TRBV5-1	ASSYWDSGYT
TRBJ1-6	13	TRBV2	ASRSGDTSNSPLH
TRBJ1-2	14	TRBV2	ASSAGTGAINYGYT
TRBJ2-5	10	TRBV19	ASSVSGETQY
TRBJ2-7	11	TRBV28	ASSLDGGYEQY
TRBJ2-1	14	TRBV10-2	ASSDLAGGTYNEQF
TRBJ2-1	13	TRBV9	ASSPGLGSYNEQF
TRBJ2-5	13	TRBV7-9	ASSYRPGGEETQY
TRBJ1-5	12	TRBV10-3	AISPGERNQPQH
TRBJ1-1	13	TRBV7-9	ASSLQTGLDTEAF
TRBJ1-2	12	TRBV9	ASSPDRSPYGYT
TRBJ2-1	11	TRBV19	ASKREDYNEQF
TRBJ2-5	12	TRBV4-1	ASSPFSDQETQY
TRBJ2-4	13	TRBV2	ASSEGRTDPNIQY
TRBJ1-5	12	TRBV4-1	ASSYRENNQPQH
TRBJ2-1	15	TRBV7-9	ASTQYGAIAGGNEQF